Shown below are 12 T cell receptor beta chains from a single sample sequenced in a study of CD8+ T cells in alopecia areata. As the sequencing template, cDNA was produced by extracting RNA and reverse transcribing it. Assay used: immunoSEQ multiplex PCR; TCRdb lists only in-frame clones, some missing. This sample carries 95,000 to 120,000 clones, roughly 60% of them seen once, and the ten largest clones take roughly 20%. Input material: CD8+ T cells sorted from blood. The receptor set was obtained from a human donor in good health.

The rearrangement uses TRBV7-3 and TRBJ2-2; TRBD1 matches 7 bases. Germline V lookup: CDR1 SGHTA, CDR2 FQGTGA. The CDR3 totals 18 residues. J was trimmed by 6 bases and V by 4 bases; bases with no gene match: 17. Written as DNA, the CDR3 is TGTGCCAGCAGCTCCTCCCCCGGGACAGCTATAAGGGCCGGGGAGCTGTTTTTT. As protein: CASSSSPGTAIRAGELFF.

This clone was seen a handful of times. This chain links TRBV18 with TRBJ2-5, with D unclear. The V end lost 2 bases, the J end lost 1 base, and 5 bases lay between the germline ends. Germline V CDR1 and CDR2: KGHSH, LQKENI. The CDR3 is 13 amino acids. As DNA, the CDR3 is TGTGCCAGCTCACCATTCCCCCAAGAGACCCAGTACTTC. This sequence encodes CASSPFPQETQYF.

V is TRBV10-2 and J is TRBJ2-7; D is tentatively TRBD1 or TRBD2 (5 bases each). Germline CDR1 reads WSHSY; CDR2 reads SAAADI. This CDR3 is 13 amino acids long. With 4 bases removed from V and 3 bases from J, the gap between germline ends came to 10 bases. CDR3 DNA sequence: TGCGCCAGCAGTGGAGGGGCCGTCTACGAGCAGTACTTC. It translates to CASSGGAVYEQYF.

J is TRBJ2-5 and V is TRBV27; D ambiguous. Germline V gives CDR1 MNHEY, CDR2 SMNVEV (reference sequence). This CDR3 is built from 13 residues. Trimming took off 3 bases at V and 2 bases at J, with 7 bases between the two ends. CDR3 loop: CASSLHGQETQYF. CDR3 DNA sequence: TGTGCCAGCAGTTTGCACGGACAAGAGACCCAGTACTTC.

V gene TRBV5-6 combines with J gene TRBJ1-4, with 9 bases fitting TRBD1. This CDR3 spans 14 amino acids. Per the germline V gene, CDR1 is SGHDT and CDR2 is YYEEEE. V shed 4 bases, J shed 6 bases, and the junction held 4 bases outside the gene matches. The CDR3 DNA is TGTGCCAGCAGCCTGGGACAGGGCGATGAAAAACTGTTTTTT. Translating it yields CASSLGQGDEKLFF. The whole variable domain, filled in from reference TRBV5-6 and TRBJ1-4, reads DAGVTQSPTHLIKTRGQQVTLRCSPKSGHDTVSWYQQALGQGPQFIFQYYEEEERQRGNFPDRFSGHQFPNYSSELNVNALLLGDSALYLCASSLGQGDEKLFFGSGTQLSVL.

The chain joins TRBV29-1 to TRBJ2-5, with D perhaps matching TRBD2 (6 bases). The length of the CDR3 is 13 residues. Trimming took off 1 base at V and 9 bases at J, with 15 bases between the two ends. CDR1 is SQVTM and CDR2 is ANQGSEA in the germline V gene. The CDR3 DNA is TGCAGCGTTGAAGCCGTCGGTGGGGAGGCCCAGTACTTC. This encodes CSVEAVGGEAQYF.

This clone was seen repeatedly, ten times or more. V usage is TRBV13 and J usage is TRBJ2-7; 10 bases agree with TRBD1. This CDR3 contains 16 residues. The trim removed 5 bases at V and 7 bases at J, leaving 14 bases unmatched. Looked up from germline, CDR1 is PRHDT and CDR2 is FYEKMQ (reference sequence). This CDR3 is CASSPDRDRGPWEQYF. The CDR3 nucleotides are TGTGCCAGCAGCCCCGACCGGGACAGGGGCCCTTGGGAGCAGTACTTC.

This chain links TRBV5-6 with TRBJ2-7, with D possibly being TRBD2 (5 bases). Germline V lookup: CDR1 SGHDT, CDR2 YYEEEE. The CDR3 covers 13 residues. The V end was cut by 0 bases, the J end by 9 bases, with 13 bases between. The DNA for the CDR3 is TGTGCCAGCAGCTTGGGTACGGGAAGAGGGCAGTACTTC. Translated: CASSLGTGRGQYF.

The chain links TRBV25-1 to TRBJ1-2; 8 nucleotides match TRBD1. CDR1 MGHDK and CDR2 SYGVNS come from the germline V gene. J was trimmed by 5 bases and V by 1 base; bases with no gene match: 6. The CDR3 sequence is 15 residues long. The CDR3 sequence is CASSEWGQGAYGYTF. As DNA, the CDR3 is TGTGCCAGCAGTGAATGGGGGCAGGGGGCTTATGGCTACACCTTC.

The sample holds one count of this clone. The chain links TRBV19 to TRBJ2-1; D remains unclear. Germline values: CDR1 LNHDA, CDR2 SQIVND (reference sequence). The CDR3 length is 14 residues. Trimming shortened V by 1 base and J by 2 bases, and 6 bases separated the two germline ends. CDR3 nucleotides: TGTGCCAGTAGTATAGGGTCCCCCTACAATGAGCAGTTCTTC. Protein: CASSIGSPYNEQFF.

The sample holds a few counts of this clone. This chain links TRBV28 with TRBJ2-5; the match to TRBD2 covers 8 bases. CDR3 size: 14 residues. Germline V gene sequence: CDR1 MDHEN, CDR2 SYDVKM. V lost 7 bases to trimming and J lost 6 bases; unmatched junction nucleotides: 10. The CDR3 coding sequence is TGTGCCAGCACCCGGACACGGGAGGGACAGACCCAGTACTTC. As protein: CASTRTREGQTQYF.

CDR3 region: CASSLWLEETQYF. Written as DNA, the CDR3 is TGTGCCAGCAGCTTATGGCTAGAAGAGACCCAGTACTTC. This chain joins TRBV5-4 and TRBJ2-5; D gene uncertain. The CDR3 covers 13 residues. Trimming removed 2 bases from V and 3 bases from J, with 8 bases in between. Germline V lookup: CDR1 SGHNT, CDR2 YYREEE (reference sequence).